A selection of T cell receptor beta chains follows, all from one sample in a study of CD8 T cells in Susac syndrome. TCRdb reprocessed the immunoSEQ multiplex PCR reads with MiXCR, giving one entry per CDR3 protein. Altogether 100,000 to 150,000 distinct CDR3 sequences are present, 80% to 85% being singletons, with the ten largest covering more than 0.5%. The sample taken for sequencing was CD8+ T cells from PBMCs. The origin of the receptors is a human donor with multiple sclerosis. Both conserved end residues are part of each CDR3.

V	CDR3
TRBV7-9	CASSLDGNPDNSPLHF
TRBV20-1	CSARDLQKTYEQYF
TRBV4-1	CASSQERFGGNQPQHF
TRBV11-2	CASSLVVGGEEDTQYF
TRBV5-1	CASSLGQTTNEKLFF
TRBV9	CASSVTSGSSYNEQFF
TRBV19	CASSMQGLSNYGYTF
TRBV4-1	CASSQPGTPTYYGYTF
TRBV5-1	CASSSYREMNTEAFF
TRBV19	CAAVGEGNEQFF
TRBV6-2/TRBV6-3	CASSYSGTRENTQYF
TRBV11-2	CASSLVGGEGETQYF
TRBV6-2/TRBV6-3	CASSSRALGGANVLTF
TRBV9	CASSAGDSYNEQFF
TRBV28	CAHKGQENTGELFF
TRBV7-6	CASSSTGYEQYF
TRBV5-1	CASREEARAEAFF
TRBV28	CASSLRGSTDTQYF
TRBV11-2	CASSFLYGEGENIQYF
TRBV4-1	CASSLTPGTDTQYF
TRBV11-2	CASSLEVDGYSPLHF
TRBV11-3	CASSFSPPSGEYNEQFF
TRBV18	CASSPPTGQGETQYF
TRBV6-5	CASSYSTGVDTDTQYF
TRBV7-9	CASSSFPDTIYF
TRBV10-3	CAISDPTGSRNTIYF
TRBV12-3/TRBV12-4	CASSFGQSNTEAFF
TRBV27	CASSPSRTYNEQFF
TRBV4-3	CASSQDLLGSVETQYF
TRBV4-1	CASSQEFRLAGDYNEQFF
TRBV6-5	CASSSGGEIRQTDTQYF
TRBV2	CATEVPSSYNEQFF
TRBV4-3	CASARKSGTPFNEQFF
TRBV7-9	CASSLLGPLEAFF
TRBV2	CASRLETGRLSYEQYF
TRBV27	CASALAGAYEQYF
TRBV12-3/TRBV12-4	CASSWDSPLNEQFF
TRBV9	CASSATSGRGKGEQFF
TRBV3-1	CASSQDISLDTQYF
TRBV15	CATSSLRGGLRDNEQFF
TRBV5-5	CASSSFVEGGYTF
TRBV19	CASKETAGELFF
TRBV6-2/TRBV6-3	CASSILANGQFF